This paragraph reports one T cell receptor beta chain. Its antigen remains unidentified. These data belong to a study of response to subunit inactivated influenza vaccine. Trimming removed 5 bases at V and 3 bases at J, with 19 bases between. Germline V gene lookup returns CDR1 DFQATT and CDR2 SNEGSKA (reference sequence). The CDR3 loop spans 15 amino acids. TCRdb passed the RT-PCR reads through MiXCR, listing each CDR3 protein once. This sample has 450,000 to 600,000 distinct CDR3 sequences, with approximately 15% found just once. Points from the study as a whole: Each seasonal flu vaccination may recruit only limited new T cells, authors suggested.

The specimen comprised CD4+ T cells sorted from PBMCs, sampled around 25 months after vaccination. This TCR came from a man between 50 and 70 years old who received an inactivated influenza vaccine. The chain employs TRBV20-1 and TRBJ1-1, with TRBD1 as a possible D gene (6 bases). Written as DNA, the CDR3 is TGCAGTGCTGGTACAGGGTTTTTGTCGGACACTGAAGCTTTCTTT. Translating it yields CSAGTGFLSDTEAFF.